A selection of T cell receptor beta chains follows, all from one sample in a study. MiXCR, applied by TCRdb to the multiplex PCR reads, yields one record per CDR3 protein. The repertoire includes about 480 distinct CDR3 sequences, about 5.4% of them detected once, and about a sixth sits in the top ten. Sequencing was performed on Tregs sorted from blood. The receptors come from a female donor with breast cancer. The CDR3 runs from the conserved cysteine through the conserved F or W. A D gene is named only where the DNA matches it firmly. Not every row has a clone size; where given, it reads once, few, many or a size class.

j_gene: TRBJ1-2
len: 14
v_gene: TRBV12-3/TRBV12-4
abundance: large
d_gene: TRBD1
CDR3aa: CASSPDRGRNGYTF
CDR3nt: TGTGCCAGCAGCCCAGACAGGGGTCGTAATGGCTACACCTTC

j_gene: TRBJ1-2
len: 14
v_gene: TRBV12-3/TRBV12-4
abundance: large
d_gene: -
CDR3aa: CASSPISASYGYTF
CDR3nt: TGTGCCAGCAGTCCCATTTCGGCCAGCTATGGCTACACCTTC

j_gene: TRBJ1-2
len: 13
v_gene: TRBV12-3/TRBV12-4
abundance: medium-sized
d_gene: TRBD1
CDR3aa: CASSPGTGEGYTF
CDR3nt: TGTGCCAGCAGTCCCGGGACAGGGGAAGGCTACACCTTC

j_gene: TRBJ1-2
len: 13
v_gene: TRBV12-3/TRBV12-4
abundance: large
d_gene: -
CDR3aa: CASSLDRVGGYTF
CDR3nt: TGTGCCAGCAGTTTAGACAGGGTGGGTGGCTACACCTTC

j_gene: TRBJ1-2
len: 13
v_gene: TRBV12-3/TRBV12-4
abundance: large
d_gene: -
CDR3aa: CASSRGLREGYTF
CDR3nt: TGTGCCAGCAGCCGAGGCTTGAGGGAAGGCTACACCTTC

j_gene: TRBJ1-2
len: 13
v_gene: TRBV12-3/TRBV12-4
abundance: large
d_gene: -
CDR3aa: CASSYRTNYGYTF
CDR3nt: TGTGCCAGCTCCTACAGGACTAACTATGGCTACACCTTC

j_gene: TRBJ1-2
len: 13
v_gene: TRBV12-3/TRBV12-4
abundance: large
d_gene: -
CDR3aa: CASSFPPHYGYTF
CDR3nt: TGTGCCAGCAGTTTCCCGCCTCACTATGGCTACACCTTC

j_gene: TRBJ1-2
len: 14
v_gene: TRBV12-3/TRBV12-4
abundance: large
d_gene: -
CDR3aa: CASSLAPGSYGYTF
CDR3nt: TGTGCCAGCAGTTTAGCGCCAGGAAGCTATGGCTACACCTTC

j_gene: TRBJ1-2
len: 14
v_gene: TRBV12-3/TRBV12-4
abundance: medium-sized
d_gene: TRBD1
CDR3aa: CASSRTGLNYGYTF
CDR3nt: TGTGCCAGCAGTCGGACAGGACTAAACTATGGCTACACCTTC

j_gene: TRBJ1-2
len: 13
v_gene: TRBV12-3/TRBV12-4
abundance: large
d_gene: -
CDR3aa: CASSLRRAIRYTF
CDR3nt: TGTGCCAGCAGTTTGAGGAGGGCTATTCGCTACACCTTC

j_gene: TRBJ1-2
len: 13
v_gene: TRBV12-3/TRBV12-4
abundance: large
d_gene: -
CDR3aa: CASSLLAPYGYTF
CDR3nt: TGTGCCAGCAGTTTATTGGCACCGTATGGCTACACCTTC

j_gene: TRBJ1-2
len: 13
v_gene: TRBV12-3/TRBV12-4
abundance: large
d_gene: -
CDR3aa: CASSSTGLYGYTF
CDR3nt: TGTGCCAGCAGTTCTACAGGTCTCTATGGCTACACCTTC

j_gene: TRBJ1-2
len: 14
v_gene: TRBV12-3/TRBV12-4
abundance: large
d_gene: TRBD1
CDR3aa: CASSLRTGFRGYTF
CDR3nt: TGTGCCAGCAGTTTACGGACAGGGTTTCGCGGCTACACCTTC

j_gene: TRBJ1-2
len: 15
v_gene: TRBV12-3/TRBV12-4
abundance: -
d_gene: -
CDR3aa: CASSPSRQTNYGYTF
CDR3nt: TGTGCCAGCAGCCCTTCTCGACAGACTAACTATGGCTACACCTTC

j_gene: TRBJ1-2
len: 14
v_gene: TRBV12-5
abundance: large
d_gene: -
CDR3aa: CASGLLGHAGVCTF
CDR3nt: TGTGCTAGTGGCTTACTCGGACACGCCGGGGTTTGCACCTTC

j_gene: TRBJ1-2
len: 13
v_gene: TRBV12-3/TRBV12-4
abundance: large
d_gene: -
CDR3aa: CASSLAERNGYTF
CDR3nt: TGTGCCAGCAGTTTGGCGGAAAGGAATGGCTACACCTTC

j_gene: TRBJ1-2
len: 16
v_gene: TRBV12-3/TRBV12-4
abundance: large
d_gene: -
CDR3aa: CASSLRTRRANYGYTF
CDR3nt: TGTGCCAGCAGTTTACGGACAAGGCGAGCTAACTATGGCTACACCTTC

j_gene: TRBJ1-2
len: 13
v_gene: TRBV12-3/TRBV12-4
abundance: large
d_gene: -
CDR3aa: CASSLGPNYGYTF
CDR3nt: TGTGCCAGCAGTTTAGGGCCGAACTATGGCTACACCTTC

j_gene: TRBJ1-2
len: 11
v_gene: TRBV12-3/TRBV12-4
abundance: large
d_gene: -
CDR3aa: CASSKFYGYTF
CDR3nt: TGTGCCAGCAGTAAGTTCTATGGCTACACCTTC

j_gene: TRBJ1-2
len: 15
v_gene: TRBV12-3/TRBV12-4
abundance: large
d_gene: -
CDR3aa: CASRPNRGHNYGYTF
CDR3nt: TGTGCCAGCAGGCCAAACCGGGGACACAACTATGGCTACACCTTC

j_gene: TRBJ1-2
len: 14
v_gene: TRBV12-3/TRBV12-4
abundance: large
d_gene: -
CDR3aa: CASSLAGQSYGYTF
CDR3nt: TGTGCCAGCAGCCTTGCCGGACAGTCCTATGGCTACACCTTC

j_gene: TRBJ1-2
len: 12
v_gene: TRBV12-3/TRBV12-4
abundance: large
d_gene: -
CDR3aa: CASSFGRDGYTF
CDR3nt: TGTGCCAGCAGTTTTGGGAGAGATGGCTACACCTTC

j_gene: TRBJ1-2
len: 15
v_gene: TRBV12-3/TRBV12-4
abundance: large
d_gene: TRBD1
CDR3aa: CASSTDRAEDYGYTF
CDR3nt: TGTGCCAGCAGTACGGACAGGGCGGAGGACTATGGCTACACCTTC

j_gene: TRBJ1-2
len: 13
v_gene: TRBV12-3/TRBV12-4
abundance: large
d_gene: -
CDR3aa: CASSLSTRRGYTF
CDR3nt: TGTGCCAGCAGTTTGTCAACTAGGAGGGGCTACACCTTC

j_gene: TRBJ1-2
len: 13
v_gene: TRBV12-3/TRBV12-4
abundance: large
d_gene: TRBD1
CDR3aa: CASGDRVSYGYTF
CDR3nt: TGTGCCAGCGGGGACAGGGTATCCTATGGCTACACCTTC

j_gene: TRBJ1-2
len: 16
v_gene: TRBV12-3/TRBV12-4
abundance: large
d_gene: -
CDR3aa: CASSRLGGIAAYGYTF
CDR3nt: TGTGCCAGCAGCCGTCTCGGAGGCATAGCTGCCTATGGCTACACCTTC

j_gene: TRBJ1-2
len: 13
v_gene: TRBV12-3/TRBV12-4
abundance: large
d_gene: -
CDR3aa: CASSFRRTGGYTF
CDR3nt: TGTGCCAGCAGTTTCCGGAGAACTGGAGGCTACACCTTC

j_gene: TRBJ1-2
len: 14
v_gene: TRBV12-3/TRBV12-4
abundance: large
d_gene: -
CDR3aa: CASSDLGSIYGYTF
CDR3nt: TGTGCCAGCAGTGACCTCGGCAGTATCTATGGCTACACCTTC